Below, one T cell receptor (beta chain) is given with its context. The specificity of this receptor is unknown. No base qualities exist here, and no much larger clone lies one base off it. At one collaborating source in Seattle, patients were enrolled during active infection and were followed longitudinally through the course of disease. The collaborating institutions used their own protocols to collect whole blood in K2EDTA tubes. For TCRbeta analysis, collaborators shipped samples as frozen whole blood, isolated PBMCs, or DNA extracted from either of those sample types. The sample belongs to a study of blood T cell repertoires in COVID-19 (dated by TCRdb to the early 2020s). General notes on the study: Collaborator samples came from the United States, Italy and Spain and covered acute and convalescent phases of COVID-19. The material from the prospective study consisted of cDNA or gDNA derived from T cells, B-cell-depleted T cells, or PBMCs. Subjects who had been exposed to COVID-19, were actively infected with it, or had recovered from it provided the deeply sampled blood TCRbeta repertoires that made up the dataset. The repertoires were released in a freely available public database intended as a resource for research on the immune response to SARS-CoV-2. The samples were drawn from two sources: the first 160 participants of the ongoing ImmuneRACE study, and fewer than 1,500 subjects contributed by 6 global collaborators. The sample metadata nearly always contained a de-identified subject ID, COVID-19 status, age in years and sex. HLA class I and class II types, where available, came from metadata supplied by the sample provider rather than from assay-based typing.

Points the paper makes about the study in general: The amount of clinical and demographic metadata varied by source and participant and was provided uncurated.

In the germline V gene, CDR1 corresponds to SGHDN and CDR2 to FVKESK. From its cysteine to its phenylalanine, the CDR3 spans 14 amino acids. Just CDR3 DNA is preserved here, 42 bases in frame from base 1. V is clipped by 1 base and J by 2 bases, and the sequence between their germline boundaries is 7 bases long. The immunoSEQ Assay, a bias-controlled multiplex PCR, was used to amplify TCRbeta CDR3 regions from genomic DNA. The authors processed their data as follows. The number of nucleated cells in each sample was estimated by amplification of reference gene primers within the assay. To quantify the absolute abundance of each unique TCRbeta CDR3 rearrangement, sequence reads were collapsed and filtered. Productive Simpson clonality was computed per sample as the square root of Simpson's diversity index over productive rearrangements. TCRdb provides this immuneACCESS table in a form limited to in-frame rearrangements. Some clones are lacking; in checked studies, under half of them reflect an unresolved V gene, and why the rest are absent is not known. That table gives V, J and clone size, and the DNA gave D and trimming. The sample has roughly 120,000 clones on record, around 74% of them singletons. The ten top clones hold 4.5% to 6% of the sample.

The sequence was collected from an older man with COVID-19, enrolled during active disease. The chain is made from TRBV14 and TRBJ2-3; the D gene is unclear. The source material was peripheral blood. The CDR3 reads CASSQVQVTDTQYF. The bases are TGTGCCAGCAGCCAAGTTCAGGTCACAGATACGCAGTATTTT.